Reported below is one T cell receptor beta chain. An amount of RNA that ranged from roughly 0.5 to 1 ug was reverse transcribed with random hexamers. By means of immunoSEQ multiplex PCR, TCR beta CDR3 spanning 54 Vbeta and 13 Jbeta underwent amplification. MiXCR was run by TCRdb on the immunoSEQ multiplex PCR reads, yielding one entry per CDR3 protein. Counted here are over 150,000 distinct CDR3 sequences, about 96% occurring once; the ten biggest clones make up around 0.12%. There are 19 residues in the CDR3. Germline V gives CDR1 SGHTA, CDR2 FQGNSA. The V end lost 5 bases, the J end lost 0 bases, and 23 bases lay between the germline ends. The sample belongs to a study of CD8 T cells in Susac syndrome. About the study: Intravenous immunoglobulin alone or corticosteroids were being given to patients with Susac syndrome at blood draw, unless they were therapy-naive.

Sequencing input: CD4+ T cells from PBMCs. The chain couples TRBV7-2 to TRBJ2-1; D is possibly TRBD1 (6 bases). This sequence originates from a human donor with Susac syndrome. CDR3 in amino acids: CASSLYRVNTPLSYNEQFF. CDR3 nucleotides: TGTGCCAGCAGCCTCTACAGGGTTAACACGCCACTCTCCTACAATGAGCAGTTCTTC. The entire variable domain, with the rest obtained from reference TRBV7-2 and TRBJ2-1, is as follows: GAGVSQSPSNKVTEKGKDVELRCDPISGHTALYWYRQSLGQGLEFLIYFQGNSAPDKSGLPSDRFSAERTGGSVSTLTIQRTQQEDSAVYLCASSLYRVNTPLSYNEQFFGPGTRLTVL.